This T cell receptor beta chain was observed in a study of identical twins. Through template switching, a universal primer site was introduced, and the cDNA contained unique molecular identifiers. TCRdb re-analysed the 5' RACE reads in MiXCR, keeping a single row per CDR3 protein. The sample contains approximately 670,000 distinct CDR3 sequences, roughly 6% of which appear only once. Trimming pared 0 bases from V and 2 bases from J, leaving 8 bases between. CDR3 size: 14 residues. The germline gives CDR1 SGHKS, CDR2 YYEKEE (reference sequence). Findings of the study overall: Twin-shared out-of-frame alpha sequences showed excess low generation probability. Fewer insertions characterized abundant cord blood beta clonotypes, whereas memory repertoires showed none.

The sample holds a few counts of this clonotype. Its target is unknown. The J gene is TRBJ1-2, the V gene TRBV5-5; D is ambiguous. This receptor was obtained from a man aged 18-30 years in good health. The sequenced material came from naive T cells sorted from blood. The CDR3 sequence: CASSLEGNNYGYTF. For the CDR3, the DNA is TGTGCCAGCAGCTTGGAAGGGAACAACTATGGCTACACCTTC.